This T cell receptor beta chain was recorded in a study of T cells in Graves' hyperthyroidism and ophthalmopathy. Study observations and caveats: Most clonotypes expanded in thyroid above 0.001 were likewise present in blood.

The J segment lost 2 bases and the V segment lost 5 bases, leaving 21 bases of the junction unmatched. Germline values: CDR1 MNHNS, CDR2 SASEGT. This CDR3 has 21 residues. Hyperthyroidism, newly diagnosed and lasting under 2 months, affected patients aged 18 to 65. The sample, blood from the first hyperthyroidism diagnosis, precedes any ophthalmopathy symptoms. This clonotype was counted at least ten times. No antigen is known for it. Amplified TCR beta CDR3 regions came from RNA transcripts. The primer set for the first-round RT-PCR of the TCR CDR3 was HTBI. TCRdb re-derived calls from the multiplex PCR reads in MiXCR, one entry per CDR3 protein. The repertoire holds roughly 180,000 distinct CDR3 sequences, with approximately 9% as singletons.

The sequence came from a woman between 18 and 29 years old with Graves' hyperthyroidism that later progressed to Graves' ophthalmopathy. The chain couples TRBV6-1 to TRBJ2-1, with 10 bases lining up with TRBD2. Sequences were obtained from blood. The CDR3: CASSPPFRTSGQKPTYNEQFF. The CDR3 DNA reads as TGTGCCAGCAGTCCCCCTTTTAGGACTAGCGGACAAAAACCCACCTACAATGAGCAGTTCTTC.